This T cell receptor beta chain emerged from a study of response to subunit inactivated influenza vaccine. This clonotype was picked up a small number of times. MiXCR was run by TCRdb on the RT-PCR reads, yielding one entry per CDR3 protein. Here the sample spans under 200,000 distinct CDR3 sequences, approximately 12% being singletons. This sample also appeared in a second study, on T cells expressing NK-cell markers. This second study notes: UMI-tagged 5'RACE template switching yielded the TCR beta cDNA. Sorted CD3+CD56+NKG2C+, CD3+CD56+NKG2C- and CD3+CD56-NKG2C+ T cells supplied TCR beta repertoires. Researchers report these clonotypes also headed the CD3+CD56-NKG2C+ fraction in a handful of donors. Clones of NKG2C+ T cells that had expanded were of unclear HCMV specificity.

The TCR originated in a middle-aged man who received an inactivated influenza vaccine. The sample consisted of CD8+ T cells sorted from PBMCs, taken 11 to 12 days after vaccination.

The CDR3 sequence: CSVEERGSQDYEQYF. In nucleotides, the CDR3 is TGCAGCGTTGAAGAGAGGGGGAGCCAGGACTACGAGCAGTACTTC. The V and J genes are TRBV29-1 and TRBJ2-7; possible D gene TRBD1, 6 bases. Germline V CDR1 and CDR2: SQVTM, ANQGSEA. CDR3 length: 15 amino acids. V dropped 0 bases and J dropped 3 bases, with 15 bases sitting between them.